This T cell receptor beta chain was sequenced for a study of post-analysis software for immune sequencing data. TCR beta libraries were prepared from cDNA with unique molecular identifiers. TCRdb re-derived calls from the PCR reads in MiXCR, one entry per CDR3 protein. The table lists about 400,000 distinct CDR3 sequences, around a third of them singletons, with roughly 12% in the top ten. With regard to this clonotype: A junction boundary mismatches the germline segment, possibly from a read error.

The source material was blood. This receptor was obtained from a girl between 5 and 17 years old with multiple sclerosis.

The CDR3 region is CASSRRVSSTDMQYF. In DNA, the CDR3 is TGTGCCAGCAGTCGTAGGGTGTCCAGCACAGATATGCAGTATTTT. J is TRBJ2-3 and V is TRBV3-1, with D uncertain. Germline CDR1 reads LGHDT; CDR2 reads YNNKEL (reference sequence). The CDR3 extends over 15 amino acids.